These 28 T cell receptor beta chains share one sample of origin, sequenced in a study of pediatric ulcerative colitis. Repertoires were generated with immunoSEQ multiplex PCR, while TCRdb's copy carries only in-frame clones and drops some. Of about 64,000 clones in the sample, roughly nine tenths were seen once. Source material: blood. The receptors derive from a boy aged 5-17 years with severe ulcerative colitis.

The chain recombines TRBV6-5 with TRBJ2-1; 7 bases are a match to TRBD2. CDR3 size: 16 residues. J was trimmed by 5 bases and V by 0 bases; bases with no gene match: 7. Germline CDR1 MNHEY, CDR2 SVGAGI. The CDR3 nucleotides read TGTGCCAGCAGTTACTCCGGCGCGGGAGTGAACAATGAGCAGTTCTTC. Residues: CASSYSGAGVNNEQFF.

The chain is built from TRBV27 and TRBJ2-7; D is perhaps TRBD1 or TRBD2 (5 bases each). CDR3 size: 13 residues. V lost 0 bases, J lost 6 bases, and 9 bases lay in between. CDR1 and CDR2 from the germline V gene are MNHEY and SMNVEV (reference sequence). The CDR3 bases are TGTGCCAGCAGTTTATCTATTGGGGGCGAGCAGTACTTC. Its protein product is CASSLSIGGEQYF.

The genes are TRBV19 and TRBJ1-2, with TRBD1 matching 7 bases. Germline values: CDR1 LNHDA, CDR2 SQIVND (reference sequence). The CDR3 extends over 12 amino acids. After removal of 6 bases from V and 7 bases from J, the junction contained 5 bases not matched to a gene. The CDR3 bases are TGTGCCAGTAGCCCCACAGGGGTTGGCTACACCTTC. Its protein is CASSPTGVGYTF.

V is TRBV6-1 and J is TRBJ1-1; tentatively, D is TRBD1 (6 bases). In germline, CDR1 is MNHNS, CDR2 SASEGT. CDR3 size: 15 residues. With 4 bases removed from V and 5 bases from J, the gap between germline ends came to 17 bases. For the CDR3, the DNA is TGTGCCAGCAGTGGTCAGGGGCGAGATGGTACTGAAGCTTTCTTT. It is translated as CASSGQGRDGTEAFF.

The chain links TRBV7-2 to TRBJ2-1; TRBD1 matches at 8 bases. Germline CDR1 reads SGHTA; CDR2 reads FQGNSA. The J segment lost 0 bases and the V segment lost 6 bases, leaving 7 bases of the junction unmatched. The CDR3 has 16 residues. CDR3 nucleotide sequence: TGTGCCAGCAGTCCAGGGGGCTCCAACTCCTACAATGAGCAGTTCTTC. Amino acid sequence: CASSPGGSNSYNEQFF.

The chain recombines TRBV4-1 with TRBJ2-7, with TRBD2 identical over 11 bases. From germline, CDR1 is MGHRA and CDR2 YSYEKL. V shed 7 bases and J 2 bases; nucleotides not matched to a gene: 7. The CDR3 contains 15 residues. CDR3 sequence: CASTTGTSGTYEQYF. DNA for the CDR3: TGCGCCAGCACTACAGGGACTAGCGGTACCTACGAGCAGTACTTC.

The gene calls are TRBV6-6 and TRBJ1-2; 8 bases line up with TRBD1. The CDR3 length is 16 residues. CDR1 and CDR2 from the germline V gene are MNHNY and SVGAGI (reference sequence). V lost 6 bases to trimming and J lost 1 base; unmatched junction nucleotides: 10. The CDR3 protein is CASSQGAVGFNYGYTF. DNA for the CDR3: TGTGCCAGCAGCCAGGGGGCGGTTGGATTTAACTATGGCTACACCTTC.

The V gene is TRBV7-9, the J gene TRBJ1-4; no reliable D call. Germline loops: CDR1 SEHNR, CDR2 FQNEAQ (reference sequence). This CDR3 comprises 14 residues. V dropped 1 base and J dropped 5 bases, with 8 bases sitting between them. The CDR3 sequence is CASSLGHENEKLFF. CDR3 nucleotide sequence: TGTGCCAGCAGCTTAGGACACGAGAATGAAAAACTGTTTTTT.

This clone was counted a single time. The chain is built from TRBV19 and TRBJ2-3; TRBD2 agrees at 7 bases. Germline loops: CDR1 LNHDA, CDR2 SQIVND (reference sequence). Trimming removed 3 bases from V and 4 bases from J; junction bases left unmatched: 16. There are 18 residues in the CDR3. The CDR3 DNA is TGTGCCAGTAGTATCCCCCACTTGGGCGGGAGAATCGCAGATACGCAGTATTTT. Amino acid sequence: CASSIPHLGGRIADTQYF.

J is TRBJ1-1 and V is TRBV19; D is unresolved. Trimming removed 6 bases at V and 0 bases at J, with 5 bases between. The CDR3 contains 12 residues. CDR1 is LNHDA and CDR2 is SQIVND in the germline V gene (reference sequence). The DNA of the CDR3 is TGTGCCAGTAGGGGATTGAACACTGAAGCTTTCTTT. The encoded protein is CASRGLNTEAFF.

V is TRBV7-2 and J is TRBJ2-7; no clear D. The CDR3 loop spans 15 amino acids. Looked up from germline, CDR1 is SGHTA and CDR2 is FQGNSA. Trimming pared 0 bases from V and 0 bases from J, leaving 9 bases between. CDR3 coding DNA: TGTGCCAGCAGCTTAGCTGGACGGAGCTCCTACGAGCAGTACTTC. Protein sequence: CASSLAGRSSYEQYF. Looking up the rest from reference TRBV7-2 and TRBJ2-7 gives the full variable domain: GAGVSQSPSNKVTEKGKDVELRCDPISGHTALYWYRQSLGQGLEFLIYFQGNSAPDKSGLPSDRFSAERTGGSVSTLTIQRTQQEDSAVYLCASSLAGRSSYEQYFGPGTRLTVT.

V usage is TRBV28 and J usage is TRBJ2-1; TRBD2 matches 11 bases. J was trimmed by 5 bases and V by 3 bases; bases with no gene match: 9. Germline CDR1 and CDR2: MDHEN and SYDVKM. The CDR3 sequence is 17 residues long. Written as DNA, the CDR3 is TGTGCCAGCAGTTTCCCGCGGGGGACTAGCGGTAACAATGAGCAGTTCTTC. Amino acid sequence: CASSFPRGTSGNNEQFF. Using reference TRBV28 and TRBJ2-1 for the parts outside the CDR3, the full variable domain is DVKVTQSSRYLVKRTGEKVFLECVQDMDHENMFWYRQDPGLGLRLIYFSYDVKMKEKGDIPEGYSVSREKKERFSLILESASTNQTSMYLCASSFPRGTSGNNEQFFGPGTRLTVL.

V and J are TRBV27 and TRBJ1-1; 7 bases align to TRBD1. Trimming at V came to 5 bases and at J to 1 base, leaving 4 bases not matched to a gene. CDR1 and CDR2 (germline): MNHEY, SMNVEV (reference sequence). This CDR3 spans 14 amino acids. The chain's CDR3 is CASSTNRGNTEAFF. CDR3 in DNA: TGTGCCAGCAGTACGAACAGGGGGAACACTGAAGCTTTCTTT.

The V and J genes are TRBV7-9 and TRBJ1-5; 7 bases agree with TRBD1. Looked up from germline, CDR1 is SEHNR and CDR2 is FQNEAQ (reference sequence). The CDR3 covers 15 residues. The J segment lost 3 bases and the V segment lost 5 bases, leaving 7 bases of the junction unmatched. This CDR3 is CASSGQDNSNQPQHF. The DNA of the CDR3 is TGTGCCAGCAGCGGACAGGATAACTCCAATCAGCCCCAGCATTTT.

The chain employs TRBV4-1 and TRBJ2-7; D is uncertain. This CDR3 contains 15 residues. Per germline, CDR1 MGHRA and CDR2 YSYEKL. V lost 0 bases and J lost 6, with 15 bases in between. CDR3: CASSQDNRIPSEQYF. The CDR3 nucleotides are TGCGCCAGCAGCCAAGATAATCGGATTCCCAGCGAGCAGTACTTC.

The chain recombines TRBV9 with TRBJ2-7; D may be TRBD1 (9 bases). V was clipped by 4 bases and J by 5 bases, with 19 bases between them. The CDR3 sequence is 15 residues long. The V gene's germline CDR1 is SGDLS and CDR2 YYNGEE. In DNA, the CDR3 is TGTGCCAGCAGCCCGGGGGGGACAGGGACCAACGAGCAGTACTTC. Protein sequence: CASSPGGTGTNEQYF. Using reference TRBV9 and TRBJ2-7 for the parts outside the CDR3, the full variable domain is DSGVTQTPKHLITATGQRVTLRCSPRSGDLSVYWYQQSLDQGLQFLIQYYNGEERAKGNILERFSAQQFPDLHSELNLSSLELGDSALYFCASSPGGTGTNEQYFGPGTRLTVT.

V and J are TRBV7-2 and TRBJ2-1, with D possibly matching TRBD1 (9 bases). In germline, CDR1 is SGHTA, CDR2 FQGNSA. The CDR3 length is 17 residues. V dropped 7 bases and J dropped 8 bases, with 27 bases sitting between them. The CDR3: CASNVPLSGDRDDEQFF. The CDR3 region has the DNA TGTGCCAGCAACGTACCCCTTAGCGGGGACAGGGACGATGAGCAGTTCTTC.

CDR3 sequence (DNA): TGTGCCAGCAGCTTAGCCCCTAGCGGGCAAGAGACCCAGTACTTC. It translates to CASSLAPSGQETQYF. The genes are TRBV7-6 and TRBJ2-5; 8 bases fit TRBD2. J lost 2 bases, V lost 0 bases, and 2 bases had no gene match. CDR1 SGHVS and CDR2 FNYEAQ come from the germline V gene. The CDR3 has 15 residues.

The gene calls are TRBV19 and TRBJ2-7; D is perhaps TRBD1 (6 bases). CDR1 and CDR2 from the germline V gene are LNHDA and SQIVND (reference sequence). The CDR3 has 14 amino acids. The ends were cut back, 3 bases at V and 4 bases at J, with 13 bases in the middle. CDR3 nucleotides: TGTGCCAGTAGTATTTGGGGGCTCGGGTACGAGCAGTACTTC. This gives the protein CASSIWGLGYEQYF.

This chain uses TRBV11-1 with TRBJ2-5; tentatively, D is TRBD1 (6 bases). The V gene lost 5 bases and the J gene lost 5 bases, with 21 bases spanning the gap. CDR3 size: 16 residues. The germline V gene has CDR1 SGHAT and CDR2 FQDESV (reference sequence). The CDR3 sequence: CASSPRSPSRGETQYF. The CDR3 DNA sequence: TGTGCCAGCAGCCCCCGTTCCCCAAGTAGGGGGGAGACCCAGTACTTC.

This chain joins TRBV14 and TRBJ1-1, with 7 bases that match TRBD1. Germline V gene lookup returns CDR1 SGHDN and CDR2 FVKESK. V trimming: 3 bases; J trimming: 4 bases; junction bases outside the gene matches: 5. This CDR3 contains 14 residues. CDR3 region: CASSHVGTVTEAFF. The DNA of the CDR3 is TGTGCCAGCAGCCACGTAGGGACAGTCACTGAAGCTTTCTTT.

V gene TRBV6-5 combines with J gene TRBJ1-1; possibly TRBD1 for D (5 bases). V lost 5 bases and J lost 1, with 14 bases in between. CDR1 and CDR2 from the germline V gene are MNHEY and SVGAGI. This CDR3 is built from 15 residues. DNA of the CDR3: TGTGCCAGCAGTGCCAGGGATCCAGGGAACACTGAAGCTTTCTTT. It encodes CASSARDPGNTEAFF.

V usage is TRBV5-1 and J usage is TRBJ2-7; 12 bases match TRBD2. With V trimmed by 3 bases and J by 3 bases, 4 bases remained unmatched. Germline CDR1 is SGHRS and CDR2 is YFSETQ. This CDR3 has 15 residues. CDR3 DNA sequence: TGCGCCAGCAGCTCCGGACTAGCGGGACGCTACGAGCAGTACTTC. Amino acid sequence: CASSSGLAGRYEQYF. Combining the CDR3 with reference TRBV5-1 and TRBJ2-7 gives the whole variable domain KAGVTQTPRYLIKTRGQQVTLSCSPISGHRSVSWYQQTPGQGLQFLFEYFSETQRNKGNFPGRFSGRQFSNSRSEMNVSTLELGDSALYLCASSSGLAGRYEQYFGPGTRLTVT.

This clone occurred once. The V and J genes are TRBV6-5 and TRBJ2-7, with D possibly being TRBD2 (6 bases). This CDR3 has 15 amino acids. V dropped 3 bases and J dropped 0 bases, with 12 bases sitting between them. Germline loops: CDR1 MNHEY, CDR2 SVGAGI. CDR3 sequence: CASSYRRVSSYEQYF. DNA of the CDR3: TGTGCCAGCAGTTATAGGAGGGTAAGCTCCTACGAGCAGTACTTC.

Details on this clone: Other DNA variants within this sample encode the same CDR3. The gene calls are TRBV6-5 and TRBJ1-1; 11 nucleotides line up with TRBD1. V lost 5 bases, J lost 10 bases, and 9 bases stayed unmatched. The V gene's germline CDR1 is MNHEY and CDR2 SVGAGI. The CDR3 contains 14 residues. The CDR3 sequence is CASSNSDRGLRAFF. CDR3 coding DNA: TGTGCCAGCAGTAATTCGGACAGGGGGCTCCGAGCTTTCTTT.

V is TRBV6-1 and J is TRBJ2-1; 11 bases match TRBD1. The J segment lost 4 bases and the V segment lost 7 bases, leaving 6 bases of the junction unmatched. Germline V lookup: CDR1 MNHNS, CDR2 SASEGT. This CDR3 has 15 amino acids. CDR3 coding DNA: TGTGCCAGCAACCAGGGACAGGGGGGGTACAATGAGCAGTTCTTC. Translated: CASNQGQGGYNEQFF.

The rearrangement links TRBV7-6 to TRBJ2-5; D is ambiguous. Trimming left V 8 bases short and J 2 bases short, with 9 bases between. The CDR3 has 12 residues. CDR1 SGHVS and CDR2 FNYEAQ come from the germline V gene. As DNA, the CDR3 is TGTGCCAGCGCTGGGCTTCAAGAGACCCAGTACTTC. It specifies CASAGLQETQYF.

This clone showed up just once. The chain is built from TRBV27 and TRBJ1-3; 8 bases map to TRBD1. V lost 5 bases, J lost 4 bases, and 7 bases stayed unmatched. The CDR3 is 15 amino acids. Germline CDR1 is MNHEY and CDR2 is SMNVEV (reference sequence). The CDR3 bases are TGTGCCAGCAGTCTAACCCAGGGGGCCGGAAACACCATATATTTT. As protein: CASSLTQGAGNTIYF.